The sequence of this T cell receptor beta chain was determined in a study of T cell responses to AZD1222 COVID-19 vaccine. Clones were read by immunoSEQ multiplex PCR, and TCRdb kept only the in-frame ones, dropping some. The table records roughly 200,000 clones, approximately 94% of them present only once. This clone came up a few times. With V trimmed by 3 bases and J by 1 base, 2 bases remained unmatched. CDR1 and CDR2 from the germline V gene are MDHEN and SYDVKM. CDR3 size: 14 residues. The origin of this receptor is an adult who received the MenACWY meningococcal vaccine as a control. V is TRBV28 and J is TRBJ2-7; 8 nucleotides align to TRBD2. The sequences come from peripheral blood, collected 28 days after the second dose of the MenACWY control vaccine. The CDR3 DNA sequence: TGTGCCAGCAGTTTGCGGGGGGAGTCCTACGAGCAGTACTTC. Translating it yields CASSLRGESYEQYF.